In this sample, the clone carrying this TCR beta chain turned up many times. The study amplified the TCR beta CDR3 region from genomic DNA. This amplification was carried out by two rounds of multiplex PCR. Initially, in first-round PCR, primers specific to each TRBV and TRBJ gene were used. From the multiplex PCR reads, TCRdb called clonotypes with MiXCR, one entry per CDR3 protein. The table includes roughly 25,000 distinct CDR3 sequences, around 30% detected once. Node negativity on CT and PET/CT was present in all patients, alongside an absence of prior chemotherapy, radiotherapy or other malignancies. This sample is part of a study of prognosis after radiotherapy for stage I lung cancer. The overall study: Stage I non-small cell lung cancer patients, who were enrolled in Nanjing, China, joined the cohort between April 2018 and early 2019.

The germline gives CDR1 MNHNS, CDR2 SASEGT. The V end was cut by 10 bases, the J end by 4 bases, with 11 bases between. The CDR3 totals 12 residues. The source material was PBMCs, sampled before or after stereotactic body radiation therapy (not recorded which). The chain links TRBV6-1 to TRBJ1-3; D remains ambiguous. The TCR was taken from a donor of 50 years or more with non-small cell lung cancer. The CDR3 sequence: CATKTTGNTIYF. The CDR3 DNA follows: TGTGCCACCAAAACTACAGGAAACACCATATATTTT.